This entry lists 10 T cell receptor beta chains sequenced from one sample in a study of cytomegalovirus exposure and HLA in healthy donors. 60 Vbeta and 13 Jbeta primers were used in PCR. TCRdb keeps only in-frame clones here, not all; method: immunoSEQ multiplex PCR. The sample has approximately 120,000 clones, about three quarters seen once. The specimen sequenced was PBMCs. Source of these receptors: a female donor in good health and CMV-seronegative.

The V call is TRBV10-3, the J call TRBJ2-5, with D maybe TRBD1 (6 bases). Germline values: CDR1 ENHRY, CDR2 SYGVKD. The CDR3 sequence is 13 residues long. V was clipped by 10 bases and J by 3 bases, with 15 bases between them. The DNA of the CDR3 is TGTGCCACCCAGGGGCGGACAGAAGAGACCCAGTACTTC. This gives the protein CATQGRTEETQYF.

V usage is TRBV5-6 and J usage is TRBJ1-2; the D is unclear. The V and J ends lost 0 bases and 3 bases respectively, with 12 bases between them. This CDR3 has 15 residues. Germline lookup yields CDR1 SGHDT and CDR2 YYEEEE. The CDR3 region is CASSLGMWADYGYTF. The CDR3 DNA sequence: TGTGCCAGCAGCTTGGGAATGTGGGCAGACTATGGCTACACCTTC.

This chain uses TRBV9 with TRBJ2-3; 7 bases align to TRBD1. In germline, CDR1 is SGDLS, CDR2 YYNGEE. CDR3 length: 16 amino acids. V lost 1 base, J lost 1 base, and 6 bases stayed unmatched. As DNA, the CDR3 is TGTGCCAGCAGCGTAATTGGGGACAGCCGCACAGATACGCAGTATTTT. It codes for CASSVIGDSRTDTQYF.

The J gene is TRBJ2-5, the V gene TRBV19, with a possible D match to TRBD2 (6 bases). CDR1 LNHDA and CDR2 SQIVND come from the germline V gene (reference sequence). The CDR3 has 16 amino acids. V gave up 5 bases and J gave up 5 bases, with 21 bases separating them. The chain's CDR3 is CASSQPRDWSEETQYF. The CDR3 DNA reads as TGTGCCAGTAGTCAACCCCGGGACTGGTCCGAGGAGACCCAGTACTTC.

This clone appeared once. Other DNA sequences from this sample encode an identical CDR3 as well. The gene calls are TRBV30 and TRBJ1-2; 8 bases line up with TRBD1. This CDR3 is 12 amino acids long. After removal of 3 bases from V and 8 bases from J, the junction contained 5 bases not matched to a gene. CDR1 GTSNPN and CDR2 SVGIG come from the germline V gene (reference sequence). This chain's CDR3 is CAWRPPGGGYTF. The DNA of the CDR3 is TGTGCCTGGAGGCCCCCAGGGGGCGGCTACACCTTC.

V is TRBV7-9 and J is TRBJ2-3; tentative D call: TRBD1 (5 bases). Germline lookup yields CDR1 SEHNR and CDR2 FQNEAQ (reference sequence). With 5 bases removed from V and 7 bases from J, the gap between germline ends came to 22 bases. The CDR3 totals 16 residues. The CDR3 region is CASSPPNAAGAYTQYF. The DNA for the CDR3 is TGTGCCAGCAGCCCCCCGAATGCCGCTGGGGCGTATACGCAGTATTTT.

The table lists this clone with a few counts. The rearrangement joins TRBV15 to TRBJ2-2; D unresolved. Germline values: CDR1 LNHNV, CDR2 YYDKDF (reference sequence). V shed 0 bases and J shed 7 bases, with 12 bases lying between them. The CDR3 is 15 residues long. The CDR3 loop is CATSRDWAGSGELFF. The CDR3 DNA sequence: TGTGCCACCAGCAGAGATTGGGCCGGAAGCGGGGAGCTGTTTTTT. Combining the CDR3 with reference TRBV15 and TRBJ2-2 gives the whole variable domain DAMVIQNPRYQVTQFGKPVTLSCSQTLNHNVMYWYQQKSSQAPKLLFHYYDKDFNNEADTPDNFQSRRPNTSFCFLDIRSPGLGDTAMYLCATSRDWAGSGELFFGEGSRLTVL.

The chain combines TRBV6-1 with TRBJ2-7, with a weak D call TRBD1 (6 bases). With 4 bases removed from V and 1 base from J, the gap between germline ends came to 20 bases. Germline CDR1 MNHNS, CDR2 SASEGT. The CDR3 totals 17 residues. The CDR3: CASSAFPGQSQSYEQYF. CDR3 nucleotide sequence: TGTGCCAGCAGTGCTTTCCCGGGACAATCTCAATCCTACGAGCAGTACTTC.

J is TRBJ1-1 and V is TRBV30; D not resolved. V shed 8 bases and J shed 8 bases, with 15 bases lying between them. The V gene's germline CDR1 is GTSNPN and CDR2 SVGIG (reference sequence). This CDR3 is built from 11 residues. The CDR3 reads CAGNEVAEAFF. CDR3 nucleotides: TGTGCCGGGAACGAGGTTGCCGAAGCTTTCTTT.

In the case of this clone: A read error may account for a junction end that differs from germline. The chain uses TRBV2 and TRBJ1-4; D is undetermined. The germline CDR1 and CDR2 sequences are SNHLY and FYNNEI. The CDR3 is 13 residues long. The CDR3 DNA follows: TGTGCCAGCAATGAAGGATTCGGTGGAAAACTGTTTTTT. Translated: CASNEGFGGKLFF.